The source of this T cell receptor (beta chain) is a study of cytomegalovirus exposure and HLA in healthy donors (dated by TCRdb to the late 2010s). Regarding the complete study: In an earlier analysis of under 750 of the donors, approximately 300 Gb of sequence data and 117 million unique TCR beta sequences from about 190 million T cells were reported. About 280 gigabases of sequencing data and roughly 81 million unique TCR sequences made up an early release that covered several hundred HLA-typed donors. Among the roughly 380 genotyped donors, around 79% belonged to the genetic ancestry cluster associated with self-reported Caucasian donors. The study aimed to test whether cataloging public T cell receptors could reveal signatures of past pathogen exposure. The study used immunosequencing to profile the T cell repertoires of more than 650 subjects and linked those repertoires to cytomegalovirus serostatus. A separate validation cohort of approximately 120 different subjects was used in addition to the 666-subject first cohort. High-throughput TCR immunosequencing, statistical association of individual TCRs with disease status, and machine learning were combined to predict cytomegalovirus infection status. A later analysis re-analyzed previously published TCR beta repertoires from approximately 670 donors and added high-resolution HLA genotyping to study TCR occurrence patterns. Rather than drawing on any new phenotypic data, the later analysis identified candidate immune exposures from TCR beta sequences and the way those sequences occurred across donors. In an earlier analysis of several hundred of the donors, high-throughput TCR beta sequencing was used to judge whether each TCR beta V gene segment behaved as functional or pseudogenic. Donor age, sex, ethnicity and CMV serostatus were compiled together with the repertoire data. In a later genetic analysis, genome-wide SNP genotypes for 398 of the 666 donors were used, and that subset was treated as a discovery cohort. Every discovery cohort repertoire had been produced on one sequencing platform. Both class I and class II loci were covered by HLA typing, at four-digit resolution. The number of donors typed differed by locus, with about 629-640 for A, B, C, DRB1 and DQB1, roughly 520 for DQA1, 600 to 610 for DPA1, and approximately 470 for DPB1. Four to six DR-DQ haplotypes were handled as single units for association and clustering, since linkage in the cohort was strong. Across under 500 genotyped donors of the cohort, an average of about 220,000 unique TCR beta nucleotide sequences per donor were sequenced, and about a sixth of those sequences were non-productive. The investigation overall reported the following: HLA typing was unavailable for some donors at each locus, so association tests used only the typed subset. When HLA alleles, especially DR and DQ, strongly co-occurred, attributing TCR associations to individual alleles was difficult. Compared with equally common non-associated chains, HLA-associated TCR beta chains in a later analysis were more clonally expanded and had lower generation probabilities. A further reported finding was that TCR beta sequences accurately predicted the HLA-A and HLA-B alleles for most subjects in the first cohort. Most CMV-associated TCR beta chains appeared to be HLA-restricted in a later analysis, and the HLA associations seemed to be driven largely by CMV exposure. Cytomegalovirus status was reported to be diagnosed by the classifier with high specificity and sensitivity in both the original and validation cohorts. Across donors, most TCR sequences were observed very rarely, whereas some public TCRs were present in many individuals. A later genetic analysis reported fewer N-insertions in productive TCRs among donors in an Asian-associated ancestry cluster than the roughly 650-donor mean. In a later analysis, the rate of TCR association differed among HLA loci, with DRB1 alleles having the most associated TCRs and HLA-C alleles having the fewest. CMV serostatus was the only immune exposure information available for the cohort. In vitro tests confirmed that a few of the cytomegalovirus-associated TCR beta chains recognize cytomegalovirus antigens. The sequencing pipeline was judged likely to have produced a cluster of highly shared sequence variants as a technical artifact. It was suggested by the authors that the approach could potentially be generalized to other disease states and immunological phenotypes. An association between a missense DCLRE1C variant and V-gene and J-gene trimming of TCR beta chains was found in a later genetic analysis and replicated in an independent cohort. Several of the top co-occurrence clusters appeared to be linked to parvovirus B19, influenza, CMV and Epstein-Barr virus, according to a later analysis. Correlated functional status among segregating V segments might be attributable to linkage disequilibrium, but an unknown experimental factor could not be ruled out. Because the 87-base-pair reads could not distinguish some IMGT-functional V segments, including TRBV6-2 and TRBV6-3, those segments were excluded. Because counts were too low, some 17 rarely observed V segments, including chromosome 9 orphons, were left out of the earlier analysis of some 640 of the donors. The study gave a list of 150 to 200 TCR beta chains associated with cytomegalovirus. Broadly in line with IMGT annotations, most TCR beta V segments showed up in productive rearrangements about 87% or about 30% of the time in an earlier analysis of several hundred of the donors. Presence/absence analyses assumed roughly uniform sequencing depth across donors, an assumption that may not hold. In a later analysis, about 16,000 TCR beta sequences were associated with specific HLA alleles at a false discovery rate of 0.05. This cohort had only TCR beta chains sequenced, and the lack of alpha or paired-chain data limited which features could be detected.

The cohort was made up of 666 healthy bone marrow donors. At the time of sampling, every cohort member was nominally healthy, though immune exposures that went unrecorded were likely present. The donor tested CMV seronegative and was one of the 352 seronegative cohort members. A peripheral blood sample was provided by each donor, and peripheral blood mononuclear cells were used for TCR beta sequencing. Genomic DNA was extracted from the blood cell samples with the Qiagen DNeasy Blood Extraction Kit. The protocol used for the library was the immunoSEQ multiplex PCR assay. For the multiplex PCR, a mixture combining 60 forward primers for TCR Vbeta segments and 13 reverse primers for TCR Jbeta segments was used. The CDR3 region of rearranged TCR beta genes was amplified from genomic DNA with a multiplex PCR assay. The amplified TCR beta libraries were sequenced on the Illumina HiSeq System as 87-base-pair reads. Turning to the authors' computational methods: A later analysis counted approximately 76 million unique TCR beta chains across the 650 to 800 repertoires, and around 9.9 million of these chains were shared by at least two donors. Raw reads were error-corrected and collapsed into unique sequences by a nearest-neighbor algorithm in which closely related sequences were merged to remove PCR and sequencing errors. V, D and J gene segments were assigned by aligning CDR3 sequences to IMGT reference sequences. For a sequence to be retained, a match of at least six nucleotides was required to both a V gene segment and a J gene segment. Rearrangements were classified as productive when the CDR3 lacked stop codons and remained in frame with V and J, and all other rearrangements were classified as non-productive. CDR3 was defined by IMGT convention, running from the second conserved V-encoded cysteine to the conserved J-encoded phenylalanine. The earlier analysis of a few hundred of the donors excluded any sequence lacking an unambiguous match to a single V gene segment. In an earlier analysis of 587 of the donors, a V segment was called functional when productive rearrangements were above 56.7%, and segregating when the standard deviation between donors exceeded 5%. A statistical classification framework was built to diagnose cytomegalovirus status from the catalog of TCR beta chain sequences. V and J gene assignment, in a later analysis, came from comparing TCR nucleotide sequences with IMGT/GENE-DB human TR gene sequences. Using the TCRdist pipeline, a later analysis assigned CDR3 sequences along with most-parsimonious VDJ recombination scenarios. In a later analysis, each TCR beta chain was defined by its CDR3 amino acid sequence together with its V-gene family, and reads without a unique V-gene family were excluded. To address suspected cross-contamination and a sequencing artifact, a later analysis removed roughly 640 highly shared, low-generation-probability nucleotide sequences. In a later analysis, a clonal expansion index for each public chain was calculated from normalized within-repertoire ranks of inferred template counts. In a later analysis, generation probabilities were computed using a VDJ recombination model fitted to out-of-frame rearrangements, and the results were checked against IGoR. In a later analysis, hypergeometric tests were used to score TCR-TCR, TCR-HLA and TCR-CMV co-occurrence, with a repertoire-size bias correction applied to TCR pairs. A later analysis estimated false discovery rates by permuting HLA or CMV assignments 20 times. In a later analysis, co-occurring TCRs were grouped with DBSCAN, and TCRdist sequence similarity was added when clustering was performed within HLA-allele-positive subsets. Repertoires with fewer than 30,000 or more than 120,000 public chains were left out of co-occurrence clustering, as were about 5 repertoires with anomalous nucleotide sharing. As stored in TCRdb, this immuneACCESS dataset retains in-frame rearrangements with V and J assigned. A fraction of the clones does not appear; measured against another copy, unresolved V genes explain less than half of the discrepancy, and the remainder lacks a known reason. The DNA was the basis for D and trimming; V, J and clone size are from that table. The sample records about 110,000 clones, around 70% of which are singletons. The ten most abundant clones make up 0.79% of the sample.

As for this clone: Its antigen remains undetermined. There are no base qualities to consult, and no much larger clone falls within one base.

CDR1 SGHKS and CDR2 YYEKEE are derived from the germline V gene (reference sequence). Measured from the cysteine to the phenylalanine, the CDR3 is 12 residues long. Only the CDR3 DNA is retained, 36 bases long and in frame from the first base. Relative to germline, V is 4 bases shorter and J is 4 bases shorter, with 8 bases between their ends. Sequencing was done on a sample of PBMCs. The source of this sequence is a boy aged 5 to 17 in good health and CMV-seronegative. The chain was built from TRBV5-5 and TRBJ1-2, and possibly TRBD1, on 5 matching bases. The CDR3: CASSGGTYGYTF. The DNA sequence is given as TGTGCCAGCAGCGGGGGGACCTATGGCTACACCTTC.